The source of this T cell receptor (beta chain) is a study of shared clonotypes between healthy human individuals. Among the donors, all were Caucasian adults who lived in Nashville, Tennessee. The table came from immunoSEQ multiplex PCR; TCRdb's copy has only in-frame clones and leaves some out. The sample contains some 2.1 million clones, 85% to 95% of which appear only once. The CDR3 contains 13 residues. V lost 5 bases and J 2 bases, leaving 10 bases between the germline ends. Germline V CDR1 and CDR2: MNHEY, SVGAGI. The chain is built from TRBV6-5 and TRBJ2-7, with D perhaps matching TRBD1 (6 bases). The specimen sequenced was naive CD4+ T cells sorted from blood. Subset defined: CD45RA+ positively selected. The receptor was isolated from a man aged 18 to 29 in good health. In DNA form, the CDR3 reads TGTGCCAGCAGTAACCCAGGGGCCTACGAGCAGTACTTC. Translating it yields CASSNPGAYEQYF.